This T cell receptor (beta chain) came from a study of blood T cell repertoires in COVID-19. V lost 6 bases and J lost 2; bases outside the gene matches: 14. This CDR3 is 17 amino acids long. Per the germline V gene, CDR1 is LNHDA and CDR2 is SQIVND (reference sequence). Sequenced by immunoSEQ multiplex PCR; TCRdb stores in-frame clones only, minus some. The table includes 350,000 or so clones, approximately 84% detected once. The origin of this receptor is a woman aged 25 to 39 who had recovered from COVID-19. The chain couples TRBV19 to TRBJ2-3, with TRBD1 identical over 7 bases. Specimen: PBMCs or T cells enriched from blood (not recorded which). This CDR3 reads CASSTEGAGTFTDTQYF. In DNA form, the CDR3 reads TGTGCCAGTAGCACCGAGGGGGCAGGAACCTTCACAGATACGCAGTATTTT.